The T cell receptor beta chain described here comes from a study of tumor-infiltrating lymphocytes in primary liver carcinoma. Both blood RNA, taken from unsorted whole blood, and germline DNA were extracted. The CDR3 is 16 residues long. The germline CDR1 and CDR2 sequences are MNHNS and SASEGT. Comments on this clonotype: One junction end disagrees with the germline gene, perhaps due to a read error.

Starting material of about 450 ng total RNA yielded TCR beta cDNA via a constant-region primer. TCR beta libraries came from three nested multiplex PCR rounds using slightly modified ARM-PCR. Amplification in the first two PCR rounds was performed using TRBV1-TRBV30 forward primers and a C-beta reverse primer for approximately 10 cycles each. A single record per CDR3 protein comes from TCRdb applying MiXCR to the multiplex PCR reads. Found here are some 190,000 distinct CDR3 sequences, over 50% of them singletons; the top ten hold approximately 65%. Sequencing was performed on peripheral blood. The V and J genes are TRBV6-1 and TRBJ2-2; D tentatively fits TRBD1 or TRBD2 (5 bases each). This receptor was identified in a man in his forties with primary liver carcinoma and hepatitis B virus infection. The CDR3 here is CASSIPGRQNTGEMFF. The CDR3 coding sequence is TGTGCCAGCAGTATACCGGGACGGCAGAACACCGGGGAGATGTTTTTT.